This entry is about one T cell receptor beta chain. There are a few counts of this clonotype. Its antigen is unknown. The record has no base qualities; no much larger clone is one base away. According to the study, the label for this sample's time point signals: newly diagnosed GD, antithyroid drugs for less than 3 months. For both TCR sequencing and RNA sequencing, RNA was extracted from PBMCs using TRIzol. The diagnosis of Graves' disease followed American Thyroid Association guidelines. The patients came from an endocrinology department in Xi'an, China. Each patient gave around 9 milliliters of peripheral blood, collected in an EDTA anticoagulant tube. PBMCs were isolated by Ficoll Paque Plus density gradient separation without further T cell sorting. An Agilent 2100 Bioanalyzer and agarose gel were used to check RNA quality, while a NanoDrop 2000 measured RNA concentration. These data come from a study of regulatory T cells in long-lasting Graves disease (dated by TCRdb to the early 2020s). For context, the study as a whole: In the newly diagnosed Graves' disease group, patients had been taking antithyroid drugs for less than 3 months. The study took place in China and was registered as a clinical trial. A total of about 35 samples underwent TCR sequencing, from about 13 patients with persistent Graves' disease and approximately 20 patients with newly diagnosed Graves' disease. This study used TCR sequencing and RNA sequencing of peripheral blood to compare persistent Graves' disease patients against newly diagnosed Graves' disease patients.

Libraries were prepared through multiplex PCR. The run used an Illumina HiSeq 4000. iRepertoire HTBI primers and Arm-PCR amplification of CDR3 regions were used to construct TCR beta libraries. Before sequencing, the PCR products underwent gel purification. The original pipeline was this. Across samples, roughly 60 TRBV and 13 to 15 TRBJ segments were identified and used for gene usage analysis of CDR3 amino acid clonotypes. COPE and FqMerger were used to merge filtered high-quality paired reads into contigs. Contigs were aligned with BLAST to IMGT TRBV, TRBD and TRBJ reference genes, and CDR3 was defined per IMGT. Clonotypes above 0.1% frequency were classified as highly expanded clones. Shannon entropy was used to measure repertoire diversity, and the Gini coefficient was used to measure V-J evenness. A clonotype found in more than one individual was treated as public. The raw public data were reprocessed by TCRdb itself: fastp quality trimming at Q25, MiXCR clonotype calling, in-frame beta chains only. A single entry per CDR3 protein holds the most common genes and DNA from its merged rows. The V and J calls come from TCRdb's annotation, not from the publication. This sample lists 400,000 to 450,000 distinct CDR3 sequences; around 17% were detected once. The ten largest account for around 10% of the sample.

Cut back by 6 bases and 1 base, the V and J ends lie 18 bases apart. The germline V gene (reference sequence) specifies DFQATT as CDR1 and SNEGSKA as CDR2. The CDR3 contains 15 residues, cysteine and phenylalanine counted. The DNA shown is the 45-base CDR3, in frame from base 1. Here is what the overall study found, with its caveats: Persistent patients shared more public clonotypes among themselves (around 2,500) than newly diagnosed patients did (over 900). Persistent disease showed preferential use of TRBV28, TRBJ1-2 and TRBJ2-5, whereas newly diagnosed disease favored TRBV20-1 and TRBJ2-1. Sequencing and analysis were limited to the TCR beta chain. Because the primary lesion, thyroid tissue, could not be accessed, the study looked at peripheral blood alone. As a limitation, the authors acknowledged that the small sample size may reduce accuracy. Persistent Graves' disease patients showed lower TCR Shannon entropy and fewer highly expanded clones than newly diagnosed patients, suggesting clonal expansion.

These data were likewise used in another study, on T cells in Graves' hyperthyroidism and ophthalmopathy. As the second paper documents: Stable Graves' hyperthyroidism was defined as the absence of progression to ophthalmopathy over 18 months of follow-up. The hyperthyroidism patients were between 18 and 65 years old and newly diagnosed, with a disease duration of less than 2 months. The study excluded patients with uncontrolled infections, other autoimmune diseases, pregnancy or lactation. Diagnoses were based on clinical symptoms, serum thyroxine and TRAb, thyroid ultrasound and orbital computed tomography. A first-round RT-PCR of the TCR CDR3 used the HTBI primer set with the Qiagen OneStep RT-PCR kit. Blood samples also contained most of the expanded thyroid clonotypes (frequency above 0.001), which suggests that blood repertoires may reflect thyroid immune responses. In cross-validation, a model built on a 13 V-J signature told ophthalmopathy apart from stable hyperthyroidism with approximately 91% sensitivity and about 81% specificity, and in testing the same model reached 80%/75%. In validation, the model predicted progression to ophthalmopathy with approximately 70% sensitivity and less than 75% specificity, a median of approximately 6.7 months before onset. A discovery cohort of roughly 96 patients, approximately 45 with Graves' ophthalmopathy and 57 with stable Graves' hyperthyroidism, was used to find distinguishing TCR V-J signatures. An independent validation cohort of under 20 hyperthyroidism patients and roughly 16 patients who later progressed to ophthalmopathy tested prospective prediction of ophthalmopathy. For training and testing, the approximately 97 patients in the discovery cohort were randomly divided in a 7:3 ratio. In addition, the study compared T-cell repertoires in thyroid tissue and in blood from 6 or 7 Graves' hyperthyroidism patients. Following sampling, methimazole starting at 30 mg daily was given to hyperthyroidism patients, and high-dose intravenous methylprednisolone was given to ophthalmopathy patients. Libraries were constructed in a second round of multiplex PCR, after which size selection and purification were carried out. Libraries were sequenced paired-end with 100 bp reads on an Illumina HiSeq2000. Raw data were processed with SOAPnuke, discarding reads with adapters, uncalled bases, mean Phred below 15, or no exact constant-primer or identifier match. COPE v1.2.5 was used to merge high-quality paired reads, and clonotypes were defined as unique nucleotide sequences. MiTCR v1.1 was used to align clonotypes to the IMGT TRBV, TRBD and TRBJ reference segments. The analysis included only V-J combinations with a frequency above 0.0001, which together covered around 99% of the repertoires. A TCS score was defined as the ratio of F50 (clonal expansion) to E x V (chaos), with BLOSUM62-based TCRdist applied between CDR3 peptides within each V-J. Welch's t-statistics and random forest reduced fewer than 600 V-J features to some 14, which were used in a naive Bayes classifier (R e1071). No statistical method was used to fix the sample size in advance, and group allocation was not hidden from the investigators. According to the paper, TCR Vbeta CDR3 sequencing was carried out on 120 to 150 peripheral blood samples, which came from approximately 43 ophthalmopathy, about 75 hyperthyroidism and approximately 17 progressor patients.

The rearrangement combines TRBV20-1 with TRBJ1-1; 5 matching bases give a weak D call of TRBD1. The sequencing here drew on peripheral blood mononuclear cells (PBMCs), taken at new diagnosis, from a patient treated with antithyroid drugs. The clonotype originates from a woman in her thirties with Graves disease. Donor details come from another sample of the same person, matched by shared clones. The CDR3 amino acid sequence is: CSAQNPATGNTEAFF. The nucleotide sequence is given as TGCAGTGCCCAGAACCCAGCCACAGGGAACACTGAAGCTTTCTTT.